Below, 6 T cell receptor beta chains from the same sample are listed, as sequenced in a study of blood T cell repertoires in COVID-19. Clones were read by immunoSEQ multiplex PCR, and TCRdb kept only the in-frame ones, dropping some. Of approximately 330,000 clones in the sample, 65% to 90% are singletons; the top ten hold around 4.4%. Material for sequencing was PBMCs or T cells enriched from blood (not recorded which). The receptors were gathered from a woman in her thirties or forties with acute COVID-19.

The chain links TRBV6-5 to TRBJ1-3; D uncertain. V was cut by 2 bases and J by 2 bases, with 7 bases left in between. The length of the CDR3 is 14 residues. Germline assignment: CDR1 MNHEY and CDR2 SVGAGI. DNA for the CDR3: TGTGCCAGCAGTTACAGTGACACTGGAAACACCATATATTTT. Residues: CASSYSDTGNTIYF.

A word on this clone: The same CDR3 is also encoded by other DNA sequences in this sample. This rearrangement joins TRBV4-3 to TRBJ2-1; 7 nucleotides agree with TRBD2. The CDR3 extends over 15 amino acids. Germline CDR1 reads LGHNA; CDR2 reads YSLEER. J was trimmed by 0 bases and V by 4 bases; bases with no gene match: 3. The CDR3 region is CASSLSGSSYNEQFF. The DNA for the CDR3 is TGCGCCAGCAGCCTTAGCGGGTCCTCCTACAATGAGCAGTTCTTC.

This rearrangement joins TRBV28 to TRBJ1-3, with TRBD1 identical over 9 bases. Germline V lookup: CDR1 MDHEN, CDR2 SYDVKM. The CDR3 loop spans 14 amino acids. With 8 bases clipped from V and 3 bases from J, the junction kept 5 bases outside the gene matches. This CDR3 reads CASWDRADGNTIYF. In nucleotides, the CDR3 is TGTGCCAGCTGGGACAGGGCGGATGGAAACACCATATATTTT.

This sequence joins TRBV5-4 and TRBJ2-7; D perhaps matches TRBD1 (6 bases). The ends were cut back, 3 bases at V and 1 base at J, with 17 bases in the middle. CDR3 length equals 16 residues. Germline lookup yields CDR1 SGHNT and CDR2 YYREEE (reference sequence). This CDR3 is CASSSDTGFRSYEQYF. Here the CDR3 DNA reads TGTGCCAGCAGCTCAGATACAGGGTTTAGATCCTACGAGCAGTACTTC.

This clone appeared once. The CDR3: CASSFARQSEETQYF. The CDR3 region has the DNA TGCGCCAGCAGCTTCGCCCGACAGTCAGAAGAGACCCAGTACTTC. The V gene is TRBV5-1, the J gene TRBJ2-5, with a tentative D call TRBD1 (5 bases). V was pared by 2 bases and J by 3 bases, with 14 bases between. Germline CDR1 is SGHRS and CDR2 is YFSETQ. The CDR3 covers 15 residues.

This sequence joins TRBV6-6 and TRBJ2-1, with 7 bases lining up with TRBD2. CDR3 size: 14 residues. V dropped 2 bases and J dropped 8; count of bases not matched to a gene: 6. The V gene's germline CDR1 is MNHNY and CDR2 SVGAGI (reference sequence). The CDR3 here is CASSYGRENDEQFF. The CDR3 region has the DNA TGTGCCAGCAGTTACGGGCGGGAGAACGATGAGCAGTTCTTC.